The clone carrying this TCR beta chain was detected ten times or more. Its antigen is unknown. A Clinical Activity Score of at least 3, a NOSPECS grade of at least 4 and a duration under 3 months were recorded in the ophthalmopathy patients. Uncontrolled infection, other autoimmune disease, pregnancy or lactation led to exclusion. From roughly 10 ml of fresh peripheral blood, PBMCs were isolated. The data are from a study of T cells in Graves' hyperthyroidism and ophthalmopathy. Amplification targeted TCR beta CDR3 regions from RNA transcripts. TCR CDR3 regions were first amplified by RT-PCR with HTBI primers. TCRdb reprocessed the multiplex PCR reads with MiXCR, giving one entry per CDR3 protein. Of about 640,000 distinct CDR3 sequences in the sample, about a fifth were seen once. Per the germline V gene, CDR1 is SGHAT and CDR2 is FQNNGV. Trimming removed 2 bases at V and 5 bases at J, with 16 bases between. This CDR3 spans 15 amino acids.

General study findings and limits: Blood also showed most of the thyroid clonotypes that were expanded above 0.001.

The sample comprised blood. The chain recombines TRBV11-2 with TRBJ2-7, with D hard to call. This receptor was identified in a man aged 25 to 45 with Graves' ophthalmopathy. Here the CDR3 reads CASSLKVVEPHEQYF. The CDR3 DNA reads as TGTGCCAGCAGCTTAAAGGTGGTAGAGCCCCACGAGCAGTACTTC.